These T cell receptor beta chains were read from a single sample in a study of early T cells in non-severe SARS-CoV-2 infection. Using its own MiXCR run on the 5' RACE reads, TCRdb lists one record per CDR3 protein. The sample has roughly 30,000 distinct CDR3 sequences, about 6.1% seen once; the top ten hold roughly 6.2%. Sequencing input: whole blood. These receptors all stem from an adult who was a healthcare worker with PCR-confirmed SARS-CoV-2 infection or an uninfected control (not recorded which). Each CDR3 is given with its conserved first and last residue. A D gene is named only where the DNA matches it firmly. The listing skips clone size in some rows; elsewhere it reads once, few, many or a size class.

TRBD2	TRBV4-2	few	TRBJ2-3	TGTGCCAGCAGCCAAGATCCCCCGGGACTAGCGGGGGCAGATACGCAGTATTTT	CASSQDPPGLAGADTQYF
TRBD1	TRBV28	few	TRBJ1-5	TGTGCCAGCAGTACCGGGACAGCCAAACCCCAGCATTTT	CASSTGTAKPQHF
TRBD2	TRBV12-3/TRBV12-4	many	TRBJ2-1	TGTGCCAGCAGTTTTCTGGCGGGGGTTAGCGGTGAGCAGTTCTTC	CASSFLAGVSGEQFF
.	TRBV7-2	many	TRBJ2-1	TGTGCCAGCAGCCACCGTTCAGGGGAGGATGAGCAGTTCTTC	CASSHRSGEDEQFF
.	TRBV4-2	many	TRBJ2-7	TGTGCCAGCAGCCAAGATTATCACGGAACCTACGAGCAGTACTTC	CASSQDYHGTYEQYF
.	TRBV12-3/TRBV12-4	many	TRBJ2-7	TGTGCCAGCAGTCCCTCGGGGACCCTAGGGGAGCAGTACTTC	CASSPSGTLGEQYF
TRBD1	TRBV7-2	many	TRBJ1-1	TGTGCCAGCAGCCCCCGGGACAGGGGACTTTACACTGAAGCTTTCTTT	CASSPRDRGLYTEAFF
TRBD1	TRBV7-6	few	TRBJ2-1	TGTGCCAGCAGCTTCAACAGGGGGCTGCCTGTACACAACAATGAGCAGTTCTTC	CASSFNRGLPVHNNEQFF
.	TRBV12-3/TRBV12-4	.	TRBJ1-5	TGTGCCAGCAGTTTTTCGGGGGTGCTTCAGCCCCAGCATTTT	CASSFSGVLQPQHF
TRBD2	TRBV18	many	TRBJ2-1	TGTGCCAGCTCACCACCAGAACTAGCGGGGGGGACCAATGAGCAGTTCTTC	CASSPPELAGGTNEQFF
TRBD1	TRBV7-2	many	TRBJ1-1	TGTGCCAGCAGCCTCCGGGACAGGGGGACTGAAGCTTTCTTT	CASSLRDRGTEAFF
TRBD1	TRBV13	few	TRBJ1-1	TGTGCCAGCAGCCCCGGGACAGGGTTGAACACTGAAGCTTTCTTT	CASSPGTGLNTEAFF
.	TRBV5-1	.	TRBJ1-5	TGCGCCAGCAGCGACGACGATAGCAATCAGCCCCAGCATTTT	CASSDDDSNQPQHF
TRBD2	TRBV24-1	many	TRBJ2-7	TGTGCCACCAGTGCCGACCCGGGCCTAGCGGGGGCCTACGAGCAGTACTTC	CATSADPGLAGAYEQYF
.	TRBV27	many	TRBJ1-6	TGTGCCAGCAGTCGCGACAGTAGGAATTCACCCCTCCACTTT	CASSRDSRNSPLHF
.	TRBV7-2	many	TRBJ1-5	TGTGCCAGCACCCTCCAGGCAGGGACCGGTCAGCCCCAGCATTTT	CASTLQAGTGQPQHF
.	TRBV12-3/TRBV12-4	many	TRBJ2-5	TGTGCCAGCAGTCTCCCCGGTCGTGTAATAGCGGAGACCCAGTACTTC	CASSLPGRVIAETQYF
.	TRBV20-1	many	TRBJ1-4	TGCAGTGCTAGAGATGGTGGGGGGGTACGACTGTTTTTT	CSARDGGGVRLFF
.	TRBV18	many	TRBJ2-7	TGTGCCAGCTCACCAATGACGAGGGGCCACCACGAGCAGTACTTC	CASSPMTRGHHEQYF
.	TRBV20-1	many	TRBJ1-2	TGCAGTGCTAGAGTAGGTGGCAGTAACTATGGCTACACCTTC	CSARVGGSNYGYTF
.	TRBV7-2	many	TRBJ1-6	TGTGCCAGCAGCAGACAGAGCAATAATTCACCCCTCCACTTT	CASSRQSNNSPLHF
.	TRBV28	many	TRBJ2-1	TGTGCCAGCAATATCTGGGGGGAGCAGTTCTTC	CASNIWGEQFF
.	TRBV27	many	TRBJ1-5	TGTGCCATCCTCGCCGGCCCAAATCAGCCCCAGCATTTT	CAILAGPNQPQHF
.	TRBV7-2	few	TRBJ1-1	TGTGCCAGCAGCTTGCAAGGGGGTGACACTGAAGCTTTCTTT	CASSLQGGDTEAFF
.	TRBV27	many	TRBJ2-1	TGTGCCAGCGGCAGGGCCCCCCAACAAGACAATGAGCAGTTCTTC	CASGRAPQQDNEQFF
.	TRBV18	many	TRBJ2-1	TGTGCCAGCTACCCCTCGATTACAACAGCCCCGGGATTGAGCTCCTACAATGAGCAGTTCTTC	CASYPSITTAPGLSSYNEQFF
.	TRBV2	.	TRBJ1-1	TGTGCCAGCAGTGATACCCCCACAGTGAACACTGAAGCTTTCTTT	CASSDTPTVNTEAFF
TRBD2	TRBV6-4	many	TRBJ2-5	TGTGCCAGCAGTGCCCAACAGAAGCGGGATCAAGAGACCCAGTACTTC	CASSAQQKRDQETQYF
TRBD1	TRBV20-1	medium-sized	TRBJ2-3	TGCAGTGCCTGGACAGGGACCCCAGATACGCAGTATTTT	CSAWTGTPDTQYF
.	TRBV7-2	.	TRBJ1-1	TGTGCCAGCAGCTGGAAGGAGTACACTGAAGCTTTCTTT	CASSWKEYTEAFF
.	TRBV6-2/TRBV6-3	many	TRBJ2-5	TGTGCCAGCAGACAGGGAGAGGTCCAAGAGACCCAGTACTTC	CASRQGEVQETQYF
.	TRBV27	many	TRBJ2-6	TGTGCCAGCAGTTTGAGGCAGGAACCCTCTGGGGCCAACGTCCTGACTTTC	CASSLRQEPSGANVLTF
.	TRBV18	many	TRBJ1-5	TGTGCCAGCTCATCGCAACCCTACAGGGAAAATCAGCCCCAGCATTTT	CASSSQPYRENQPQHF
TRBD1	TRBV2	few	TRBJ1-1	TGTGCCAGCAGCTGGGACAGGGCTACGGGTGAAGCTTTCTTT	CASSWDRATGEAFF
.	TRBV5-1	many	TRBJ1-1	TGCGCCAGCAGCTTGGGCCCCTCGAACACTGAAGCTTTCTTT	CASSLGPSNTEAFF
TRBD2	TRBV5-4	many	TRBJ2-5	TGTGCCAGCAGCTCTAGCGGGGGAAGGGAGACCCAGTACTTC	CASSSSGGRETQYF
TRBD1	TRBV7-9	many	TRBJ2-6	TGTGCCAGCAGCTACCCGGGACAGGGCCCTGGGGCCAACGTCCTGACTTTC	CASSYPGQGPGANVLTF
.	TRBV19	many	TRBJ2-5	TGTGCCAGTAGTATTCAACGGGGAGCCAGGGAAGAGACCCAGTACTTC	CASSIQRGAREETQYF
.	TRBV30	many	TRBJ1-2	TGTGCCTGGAGTCAGGGCTACTATGGCTACACCTTC	CAWSQGYYGYTF
.	TRBV29-1	many	TRBJ1-1	TGCAGCGTTGGTTCCCCGAGGAACACTGAAGCTTTCTTT	CSVGSPRNTEAFF
TRBD1	TRBV20-1	many	TRBJ2-1	TGCAGTGCTAGGGACAGGGACTTCAACAATGAGCAGTTCTTC	CSARDRDFNNEQFF
.	TRBV5-1	.	TRBJ2-7	TGCGCCAGCAGCCTTTTAGGGACTGAGGCCTACGAGCAGTACTTC	CASSLLGTEAYEQYF
.	TRBV29-1	many	TRBJ2-5	TGCAGCGTTGAGACGAGACAAGAGACCCAGTACTTC	CSVETRQETQYF
TRBD1	TRBV12-3/TRBV12-4	many	TRBJ1-6	TGTGCCAGCAGGCTAACAGGGGCCGCTAATTCACCCCTCCACTTT	CASRLTGAANSPLHF
.	TRBV28	many	TRBJ1-2	TGTGCCAGCAGTCCCACAGGCAACGGCTACACCTTC	CASSPTGNGYTF
TRBD2	TRBV27	many	TRBJ2-7	TGTGCCACCCGTCCAGCGGGGGGGTCCGGGCAGTACTTC	CATRPAGGSGQYF
.	TRBV18	many	TRBJ1-4	TGTGCCAGCTCACCACTGGCAGGAGGTGGTGAAAAACTGTTTTTT	CASSPLAGGGEKLFF